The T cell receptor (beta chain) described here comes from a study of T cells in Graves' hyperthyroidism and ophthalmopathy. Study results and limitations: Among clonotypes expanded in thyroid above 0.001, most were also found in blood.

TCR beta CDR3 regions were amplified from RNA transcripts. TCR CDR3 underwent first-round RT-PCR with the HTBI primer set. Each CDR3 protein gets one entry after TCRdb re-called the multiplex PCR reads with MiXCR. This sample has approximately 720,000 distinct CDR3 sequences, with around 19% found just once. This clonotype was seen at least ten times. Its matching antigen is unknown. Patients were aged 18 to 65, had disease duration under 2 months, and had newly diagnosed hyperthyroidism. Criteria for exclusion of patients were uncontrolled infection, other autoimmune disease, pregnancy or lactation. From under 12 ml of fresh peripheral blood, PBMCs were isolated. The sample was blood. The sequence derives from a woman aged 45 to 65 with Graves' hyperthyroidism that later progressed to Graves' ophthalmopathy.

The chain's CDR3 is CASSPNSGVNTGELFF. CDR3 sequence (DNA): TGTGCCAGCAGCCCTAATAGCGGGGTTAACACCGGGGAGCTGTTTTTT. The chain combines TRBV7-3 with TRBJ2-2; 8 nucleotides match TRBD2. The trim removed 5 bases at V and 2 bases at J, leaving 7 bases unmatched. The length of the CDR3 is 16 residues. Germline CDR1 and CDR2: SGHTA and FQGTGA.